This T cell receptor (beta chain) stems from a study of human T cells and chemical hapten exposure (dated by TCRdb to about 2021). Describing the broader study: For sensitization, 2% DPC in acetone was applied to a roughly 2 cm by roughly 2 cm area of upper inner arm skin. Throughout the study period of 20 to 30 weeks, patients also received therapeutic DPC doses to the scalp every week. Patch tests used Finn chambers with 0.01% DPC on the upper back, scored after 6 days by International Contact Dermatitis Research Group standards. Most of the patients in the cohort were female, and the cohort covered alopecia areata with under or over 50% scalp involvement, alopecia totalis and alopecia universalis. The libraries were sequenced as a pool, and the TCR yield per sample differed mostly because of small variations in library volumes within the pool. In alopecia patients, the study followed how the peripheral blood TCR repertoire changed in vivo over primary and secondary sensitization to diphenylcyclopropenone (DPC), a hapten. Blood samples were taken from patients before sensitization (week 0) and at 2, 6 and about 24 weeks after DPC sensitization. Blood for TCR sequencing was provided by twenty-nine alopecia patients at one to four time points (pre-sensitization, 2, 6 and 24 weeks). General findings and caveats noted by the study authors: After repeated subsampling, the strength of the expansion versus patch-test correlation and the threshold at which it became significant changed. Significantly more large CDR3 similarity clusters were formed by expanded TCRs than by pre-sensitization or healthy control sets, consistent with antigen-driven responses. All patients had alopecia, a presumed autoimmune disease, so their immune response might differ from that of healthy individuals. No change with DPC sensitization was found in the number of TCRs above 1 in 1000 frequency, and no evidence of global repertoire structure alterations was found. Patch test score was positively correlated with the number of PT1 expanded TCRs, with significance at thresholds 8, 16 and 32 but not at 4.

A note on this clonotype: Its antigen remains undetermined. Within one base of it there is no much larger clone, and no base qualities were kept.

The sample's time point label, in plain terms: pre-sensitization, week 0. The intended sense of this specimen's treatment or condition label: therapeutic diphenylcyclopropenone sensitization with weekly scalp DPC. At each patch-test visit, blood was drawn before the patch test was applied. To be eligible, patients had to be aged 18 to 70, diagnosed with alopecia and judged suitable for DPC therapy, while pregnant patients were excluded. Total RNA was extracted from unfractionated whole blood collected in Tempus Blood RNA tubes. CDR1 and CDR2 are read off the germline V gene (reference sequence) as DFQATT and SNEGSKA. V ends up 0 bases short and J 2 bases short, with an unmatched junction base count of 8. From cysteine to phenylalanine, the CDR3 is 16 amino acids long. Just the 48-base CDR3 DNA is kept, in frame starting at base 1. Libraries were built with RACE. Sequencing instrument: NextSeq 500. During library preparation, unique molecular identifiers were attached to individual cDNA molecules so that TCRs could be counted quantitatively and reproducibly. Both TCR alpha and TCR beta chains were sequenced from each blood RNA sample. Processing in the source paper ran as follows. A median of roughly 100,000 TCRs per sample was observed, with a range of 23,224 to 690,600. The Decombinator software suite was used to annotate the V, J and CDR3 of the TCR reads. To make PS versus PT1 abundance plots, every sample was subsampled to the same number of TCRs (28,000). Expanded TCRs were defined as absent before sensitization and observed at least eight times at the 2-week time point. TCRdb applied fastp at Q25 and MiXCR to the public reads, then kept only in-frame beta chains. Each CDR3 protein gets just one entry, which takes the most common genes and DNA from the rows behind it. The V and J calls here are based on TCRdb, not the publication. The sample table shows some 400,000 distinct CDR3 sequences, and 5% to 6.5% are seen once. Of the sample, just over 2.5% is held by the ten largest clones.

This TCR derives from a woman aged 50 to 65 with alopecia areata. Some clones in this sample may be carry-over from other donors' samples. Recombination joined TRBV20-1 with TRBJ2-3; TRBD1 agrees with 7 junctional bases. This specimen was whole blood, taken in connection with sensitization to the hapten diphenylcyclopropenone (DPC). The CDR3 in this case is CSAREWDRGYTDTQYF. The nucleotides read TGCAGTGCTAGAGAGTGGGACAGAGGTTACACAGATACGCAGTATTTT.